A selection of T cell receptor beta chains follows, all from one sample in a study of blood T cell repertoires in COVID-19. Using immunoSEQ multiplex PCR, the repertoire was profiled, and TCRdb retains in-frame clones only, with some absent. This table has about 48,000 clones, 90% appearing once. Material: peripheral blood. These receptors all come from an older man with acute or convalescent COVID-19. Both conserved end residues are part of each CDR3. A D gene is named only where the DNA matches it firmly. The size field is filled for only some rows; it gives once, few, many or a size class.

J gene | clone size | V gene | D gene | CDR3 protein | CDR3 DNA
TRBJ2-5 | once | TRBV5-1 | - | CASSGQAGETQYF | TGCGCCAGCAGCGGCCAGGCGGGGGAGACCCAGTACTTC
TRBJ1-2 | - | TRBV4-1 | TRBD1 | CASSHAWGTGRYDGYTF | TGCGCCAGCAGCCATGCTTGGGGGACAGGGCGATATGATGGCTACACCTTC
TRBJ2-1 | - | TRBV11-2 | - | CASSLVGSGSYNEQFF | TGTGCCAGCAGCTTAGTGGGCTCAGGGTCCTACAATGAGCAGTTCTTC
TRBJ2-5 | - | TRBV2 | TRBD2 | CASGTSSETQYF | TGTGCCAGCGGGACTAGCAGCGAGACCCAGTACTTC
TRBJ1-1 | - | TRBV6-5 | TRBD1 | CASKRGRGTEAFF | TGTGCCAGCAAAAGGGGGCGAGGGACTGAAGCTTTCTTT
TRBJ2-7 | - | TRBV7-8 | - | CASSSGGRAGYYEQYF | TGTGCCAGCAGCTCCGGAGGCCGGGCGGGATACTACGAGCAGTACTTC
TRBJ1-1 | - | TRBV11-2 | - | CASSPIGGAFF | TGTGCCAGCAGCCCTATTGGGGGGGCTTTCTTT
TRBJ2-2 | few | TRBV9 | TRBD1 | CASSARDRVNTGELFF | TGTGCCAGCAGCGCCCGGGACAGGGTTAACACCGGGGAGCTGTTTTTT
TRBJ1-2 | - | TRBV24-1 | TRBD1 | CATSDEGQGSDLGYTF | TGTGCCACCAGTGATGAGGGACAGGGATCCGACCTAGGCTACACCTTC
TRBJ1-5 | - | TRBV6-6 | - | CASSYFEGGGGQPQHF | TGTGCCAGCAGTTACTTTGAGGGGGGAGGGGGTCAGCCCCAGCATTTT
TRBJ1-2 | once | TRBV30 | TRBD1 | CAGLTGGASYGYTF | TGTGCCGGACTTACAGGGGGCGCGAGCTATGGCTACACCTTC
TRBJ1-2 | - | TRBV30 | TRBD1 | CAWRAGGNYGYTF | TGTGCCTGGAGGGCAGGGGGTAACTATGGCTACACCTTC
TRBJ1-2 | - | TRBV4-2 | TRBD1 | CASSRDRTTGAYGYTF | TGTGCCAGCAGCCGGGACAGGACTACCGGGGCCTATGGCTACACCTTC
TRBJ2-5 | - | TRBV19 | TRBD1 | CASSVGTGDQETQYF | TGTGCCAGTAGTGTAGGGACAGGCGACCAAGAGACCCAGTACTTC
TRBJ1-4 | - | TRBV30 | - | CAWSRAGRATNEKLFF | TGTGCCTGGAGTAGGGCAGGGAGGGCAACTAATGAAAAACTGTTTTTT
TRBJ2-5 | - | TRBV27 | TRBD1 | CASSFRIPSTGALQETQYF | TGTGCCAGCAGTTTCCGCATTCCTTCGACAGGGGCCCTCCAAGAGACCCAGTACTTC
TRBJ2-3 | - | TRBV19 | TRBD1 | CASRRGQGTDTQYF | TGTGCCAGTAGGCGGGGACAGGGCACAGATACGCAGTATTTT
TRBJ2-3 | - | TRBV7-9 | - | CASSSGVFRGAGTDTQYF | TGTGCCAGTAGCAGCGGCGTTTTCCGCGGCGCGGGCACAGATACGCAGTATTTT
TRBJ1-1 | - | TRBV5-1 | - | CASRDTRRTTNTEAFF | TGCGCCAGCAGGGATACTAGGAGGACTACGAACACTGAAGCTTTCTTT
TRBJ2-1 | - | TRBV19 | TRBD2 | CASSSPGGYNEQFF | TGTGCCAGTAGTTCCCCGGGGGGCTACAATGAGCAGTTCTTC
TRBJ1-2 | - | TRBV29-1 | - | CSVEGSPTFGYTF | TGCAGCGTTGAAGGGTCCCCTACTTTTGGCTACACCTTC
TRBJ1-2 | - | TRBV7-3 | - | CASSLGGRTWGVYGYTF | TGTGCCAGCAGCTTAGGCGGGAGAACATGGGGGGTCTATGGCTACACCTTC
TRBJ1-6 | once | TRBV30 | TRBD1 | CAWRPADRGYSPLHF | TGTGCCTGGAGGCCAGCGGACAGGGGGTATTCACCCCTCCACTTT
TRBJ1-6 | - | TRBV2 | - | CASNRLENSPLHF | TGTGCCAGCAACAGGCTAGAGAATTCACCCCTCCACTTT
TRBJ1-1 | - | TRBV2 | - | CASSGLGRAEAFF | TGTGCCAGCAGTGGGTTGGGTCGGGCTGAAGCTTTCTTT
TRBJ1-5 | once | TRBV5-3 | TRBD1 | CARSVSQDRYNQPQHF | TGTGCCAGAAGCGTTTCCCAGGACAGGTACAATCAGCCCCAGCATTTT
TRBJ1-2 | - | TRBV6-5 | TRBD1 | CASSRDRDNYGYTF | TGTGCCAGCAGCCGGGACAGGGATAACTATGGCTACACCTTC
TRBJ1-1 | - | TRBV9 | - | CASSVVRAGEKEAFF | TGTGCCAGCAGCGTAGTCAGGGCAGGGGAGAAAGAAGCTTTCTTT
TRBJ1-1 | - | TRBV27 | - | CASKVRGDTEAFF | TGTGCCAGCAAGGTCAGGGGAGACACTGAAGCTTTCTTT
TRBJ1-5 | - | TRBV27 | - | CASSKAGKINQPQHF | TGTGCCAGCAGTAAGGCAGGGAAAATCAATCAGCCCCAGCATTTT
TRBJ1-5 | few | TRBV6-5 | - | CASSPQGQRNQPQHF | TGTGCCAGCAGTCCCCAGGGGCAGCGCAATCAGCCCCAGCATTTT
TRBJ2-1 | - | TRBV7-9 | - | CASSLGRAGLDNEQFF | TGTGCCAGCAGCTTAGGTCGGGCGGGGTTAGACAATGAGCAGTTCTTC
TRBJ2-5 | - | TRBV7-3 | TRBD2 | CASSLGLGETQYF | TGTGCCAGCAGCTTGGGACTAGGAGAGACCCAGTACTTC
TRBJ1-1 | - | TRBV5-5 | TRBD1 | CASSLVQGAPNTEAFF | TGTGCCAGCAGCTTGGTACAGGGGGCCCCGAACACTGAAGCTTTCTTT
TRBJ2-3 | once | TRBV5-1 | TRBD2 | CASSLPSGNTDTQYF | TGCGCCAGCAGCTTGCCTAGCGGAAACACAGATACGCAGTATTTT
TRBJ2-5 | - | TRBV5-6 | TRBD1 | CASSLDRAGTQYF | TGTGCCAGCAGCTTAGACAGGGCTGGGACCCAGTACTTC
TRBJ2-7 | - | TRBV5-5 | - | CASSSPRGGTYEQYF | TGTGCCAGCAGCTCCCCTAGGGGGGGGACCTACGAGCAGTACTTC
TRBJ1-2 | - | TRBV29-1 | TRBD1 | CSVKQGAWGYTF | TGCAGCGTTAAACAGGGGGCGTGGGGCTACACCTTC
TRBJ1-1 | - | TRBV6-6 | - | CASSLGAPGTEAFF | TGTGCCAGCAGTTTGGGGGCGCCGGGGACTGAAGCTTTCTTT
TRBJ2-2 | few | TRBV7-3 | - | CASSLRLGTGELFF | TGTGCCAGCAGCTTAAGGCTAGGCACCGGGGAGCTGTTTTTT
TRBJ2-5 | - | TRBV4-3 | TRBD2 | CASSQDYKRGGRETQYF | TGCGCCAGCAGCCAAGATTACAAGCGGGGGGGCCGGGAGACCCAGTACTTC
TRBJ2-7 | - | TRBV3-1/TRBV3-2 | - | CASSQDQTGHPYEQYF | TGTGCCAGCAGCCAAGACCAAACGGGACATCCCTACGAGCAGTACTTC
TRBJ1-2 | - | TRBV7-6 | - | CASSLAFNGGRNYGYTF | TGTGCCAGCAGCTTAGCTTTTAACGGGGGGCGGAACTATGGCTACACCTTC
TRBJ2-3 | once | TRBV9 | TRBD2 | CASSEGMGLAGFPTDTQYF | TGTGCCAGCAGCGAGGGAATGGGACTAGCGGGGTTTCCCACAGATACGCAGTATTTT
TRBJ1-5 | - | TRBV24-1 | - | CATSDYSNQPQHF | TGTGCCACCTCGGACTATAGCAATCAGCCCCAGCATTTT
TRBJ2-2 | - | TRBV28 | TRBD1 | CASRDRVSSAGELFF | TGTGCCAGCAGAGACAGGGTATCATCCGCCGGGGAGCTGTTTTTT
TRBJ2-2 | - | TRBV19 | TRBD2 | CASRTTSGGTGELFF | TGTGCCAGTAGAACGACTAGCGGAGGGACCGGGGAGCTGTTTTTT
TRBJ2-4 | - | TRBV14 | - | CASSQGTSSGDIQYF | TGTGCCAGCAGCCAAGGGACCTCATCGGGGGACATTCAGTACTTC
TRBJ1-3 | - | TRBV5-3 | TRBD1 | CARSPWDRGDPGVTIYF | TGTGCCAGAAGCCCCTGGGACAGGGGGGACCCGGGGGTCACCATATATTTT
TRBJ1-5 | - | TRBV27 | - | CASSLRQNQPQHF | TGTGCCAGCAGTTTGAGGCAGAATCAGCCCCAGCATTTT
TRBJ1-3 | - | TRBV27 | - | CASSQRGEGNTIYF | TGTGCCAGCAGCCAAAGGGGCGAGGGAAACACCATATATTTT
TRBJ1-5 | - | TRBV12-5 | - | CASGLVPTNQPQHF | TGTGCTAGTGGTTTGGTCCCGACAAATCAGCCCCAGCATTTT
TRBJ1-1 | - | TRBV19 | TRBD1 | CASVLADRVTEAFF | TGTGCCAGTGTTCTCGCCGACAGGGTCACTGAAGCTTTCTTT
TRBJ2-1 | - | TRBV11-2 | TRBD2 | CASSLESIAGAYYNEQFF | TGTGCCAGCAGCTTAGAATCGATAGCGGGGGCCTACTACAATGAGCAGTTCTTC
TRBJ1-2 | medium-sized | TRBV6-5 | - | CASSYWGGDNYGYTF | TGTGCCAGCAGTTACTGGGGGGGAGATAACTATGGCTACACCTTC
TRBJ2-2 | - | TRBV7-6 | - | CASSLGKPLPGHTNTGELFF | TGTGCCAGCAGCTTAGGTAAACCTCTTCCGGGACATACGAACACCGGGGAGCTGTTTTTT
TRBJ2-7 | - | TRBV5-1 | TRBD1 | CASTRGTGFYEQYF | TGCGCCAGCACCCGAGGGACAGGGTTCTACGAGCAGTACTTC
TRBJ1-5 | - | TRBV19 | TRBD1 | CASSWTGGQSNQPQHF | TGTGCCAGTAGTTGGACAGGGGGCCAGAGCAATCAGCCCCAGCATTTT
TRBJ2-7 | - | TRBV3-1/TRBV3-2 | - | CASSQRGGVNEQYF | TGTGCCAGCAGCCAACGAGGGGGGGTAAACGAGCAGTACTTC
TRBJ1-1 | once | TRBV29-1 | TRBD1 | CSDLRGQGATEAFF | TGCAGCGACCTAAGGGGACAGGGGGCCACTGAAGCTTTCTTT